Presented here are 21 T cell receptor beta chains from one specimen sequenced in a study (dated by TCRdb to 2014 to 2015). Library preparation used 5' RACE. The sequencer listed for this sample is Illumina MiSeq. TCRdb itself trimmed the public reads at Q25 with fastp, ran MiXCR and retained productive beta chains. CDR3 protein duplicates are merged, each entry listing the most common genes and DNA. This sample comprises 55,000 or so distinct CDR3 sequences, less than 25% of them detected only once. The biggest ten clones account for 3% to 4% of the sample. Cells that were CD4+CD25+CD127-/low were the ones isolated as Tregs. The sample comprised tumor-infiltrating Tregs sorted from the breast tumor. Receptors were obtained from a female donor with breast cancer.

In this sample, this clonotype turned up a few times. This chain links TRBV5-1 with TRBJ1-2; 12 nucleotides align to TRBD1. Germline lookup yields CDR1 SGHRS and CDR2 YFSETQ. V lost 0 bases, J lost 7 bases, and 4 bases stayed unmatched. This CDR3 has 15 residues. The CDR3 nucleotides are TGCGCCAGCAGCTTGGATGGGACAGGGGGCTTTGGCTACACCTTC. This gives the protein CASSLDGTGGFGYTF.

This clonotype occurred a few times. The chain is built from TRBV7-9 and TRBJ2-3, with TRBD2 matching over 8 bases. Germline V gives CDR1 SEHNR, CDR2 FQNEAQ (reference sequence). Trimming cost V 4 bases and J 7 bases; bases outside gene matches: 10. This CDR3 is 15 amino acids long. The CDR3 loop reads CASSSAGLVINTQYF. As DNA, the CDR3 is TGTGCCAGCAGCTCCGCGGGACTAGTTATAAATACGCAGTATTTT.

Only one count was recorded for this clonotype. The chain recombines TRBV4-1 with TRBJ1-6; D not resolved. CDR1 is MGHRA, CDR2 YSYEKL, per germline. The CDR3 covers 17 residues. Trimming stripped 3 bases from V and 8 bases from J, with 20 bases between. CDR3 amino acids: CASSHYYFGMRDSPLHF. The CDR3 DNA is TGCGCCAGCAGCCATTACTATTTCGGGATGAGGGATTCACCCCTCCACTTT.

The chain is built from TRBV5-1 and TRBJ2-6; weak D call: TRBD1 (5 bases). V was clipped by 2 bases and J by 1 base, with 13 bases between them. Germline V gene sequence: CDR1 SGHRS, CDR2 YFSETQ. CDR3 length: 17 residues. The CDR3 coding sequence is TGCGCCAGCAGCTTTAGCCAAACAGGATCTGGGGCCAACGTCCTGACTTTC. Protein sequence: CASSFSQTGSGANVLTF. The full variable domain, completed using reference TRBV5-1 and TRBJ2-6, is KAGVTQTPRYLIKTRGQQVTLSCSPISGHRSVSWYQQTPGQGLQFLFEYFSETQRNKGNFPGRFSGRQFSNSRSEMNVSTLELGDSALYLCASSFSQTGSGANVLTFGAGSRLTVL.

This chain links TRBV24-1 with TRBJ1-1; D might be TRBD1 (5 bases). Trimming pared 7 bases from V and 7 bases from J, leaving 15 bases between. The CDR3 contains 13 residues. From germline, CDR1 is KGHDR and CDR2 SFDVKD. CDR3 region: CATRGPGEIEAFF. DNA for the CDR3: TGTGCCACCAGGGGGCCCGGGGAAATTGAAGCTTTCTTT.

The chain couples TRBV20-1 to TRBJ1-6; TRBD1 matches at 10 bases. The germline CDR1 and CDR2 sequences are DFQATT and SNEGSKA (reference sequence). J gave up 4 bases and V 5 bases, and 11 bases lay outside the gene matches. The length of the CDR3 is 17 residues. CDR3 loop: CSALGETGGFYNSPLHF. In nucleotides, the CDR3 is TGCAGTGCTTTGGGGGAGACAGGGGGCTTTTATAATTCACCCCTCCACTTT.

This clonotype was picked up one time. V gene TRBV6-5 combines with J gene TRBJ1-4; D remains ambiguous. Germline V gene data show CDR1 as MNHEY and CDR2 as SVGAGI. The CDR3 contains 13 residues. Deletions cut 2 bases from V and 5 bases from J, with 6 bases between. For the CDR3, the DNA is TGTGCCAGCAGTTACACCATAAATGAAAAACTGTTTTTT. It encodes CASSYTINEKLFF.

This clonotype has at least ten counts. This sequence joins TRBV6-5 and TRBJ2-7; 9 positions agree with TRBD1. The germline gives CDR1 MNHEY, CDR2 SVGAGI. The CDR3 spans 13 residues. The V segment lost 4 bases and the J segment 3 bases; nucleotides outside the gene matches: 1. CDR3 protein: CASSSGQGYEQYF. For the CDR3, the DNA is TGTGCCAGCAGTTCGGGACAGGGCTACGAGCAGTACTTC.

The table lists this clonotype with many counts. The CDR3 region has the DNA TGCGCCAGCAGCCACGTGACATTCTACGAGCAGTACTTC. Protein product: CASSHVTFYEQYF. This chain links TRBV4-1 with TRBJ2-7, with D unresolved. In germline, CDR1 is MGHRA, CDR2 YSYEKL. V lost 3 bases and J 3 bases, leaving 9 bases between the germline ends. The CDR3 runs 13 residues.

This sequence joins TRBV7-9 and TRBJ2-1, with D perhaps assigned TRBD1 or TRBD2 (5 bases each). The length of the CDR3 is 15 residues. Germline-derived CDR1 and CDR2 are SEHNR and FQNEAQ (reference sequence). Trimming stripped 5 bases from V and 6 bases from J, with 17 bases between. This CDR3 reads CASSPRSGATNEQFF. The CDR3 DNA reads as TGTGCCAGCAGCCCACGCTCCGGGGCTACCAATGAGCAGTTCTTC.

This clonotype was picked up a small number of times. J is TRBJ1-6 and V is TRBV4-1, with D possibly TRBD1 on 5 matching bases. This CDR3 is built from 19 residues. Per germline, CDR1 MGHRA and CDR2 YSYEKL. V dropped 1 base and J dropped 1 base, with 17 bases sitting between them. CDR3 sequence: CASSQGGWRDGSYNSPLHF. DNA for the CDR3: TGCGCCAGCAGCCAAGGAGGCTGGCGGGACGGGTCCTATAATTCACCCCTCCACTTT.

There are many counts of this clonotype. J is TRBJ2-1 and V is TRBV28; D not resolved. This CDR3 is 15 amino acids long. Germline loops: CDR1 MDHEN, CDR2 SYDVKM. The germline V and J ends were trimmed by 5 bases and 4 bases, with 15 bases remaining between them. CDR3 in amino acids: CASSPLSRRYNEQFF. CDR3 DNA sequence: TGTGCCAGCAGTCCCCTCAGTAGGCGGTACAATGAGCAGTTCTTC.

The rearrangement uses TRBV28 and TRBJ2-7; 8 nucleotides match TRBD1. CDR1 and CDR2 (germline): MDHEN, SYDVKM. V shed 6 bases, J shed 0 bases, and the junction held 4 bases outside the gene matches. The CDR3 covers 14 residues. CDR3 in DNA: TGTGCCAGCAGCTACAGGGGGAGCTCCTACGAGCAGTACTTC. It codes for CASSYRGSSYEQYF.

This clonotype occurred a few times. The chain employs TRBV5-1 and TRBJ2-1; 7 bases fit TRBD2. CDR3 size: 16 residues. CDR1 and CDR2 from the germline V gene are SGHRS and YFSETQ. Unmatched junction bases numbered 11, after V lost 5 bases and J lost 3 bases. Here the CDR3 DNA reads TGCGCCAGCAGGCAAGGATCGGCTAGCGGCTACAATGAGCAGTTCTTC. Translating it yields CASRQGSASGYNEQFF.

The sample holds a few counts of this clonotype. The rearrangement uses TRBV20-1 and TRBJ1-2; D remains unclear. Germline assignment: CDR1 DFQATT and CDR2 SNEGSKA (reference sequence). Trimming pared 4 bases from V and 8 bases from J, leaving 17 bases between. CDR3 size: 13 residues. The CDR3 DNA is TGCAGTGCTACGTCATCGGGCGGTCGGGGCTACACCTTC. Translating it yields CSATSSGGRGYTF.

This clonotype has a count of ten or more. The chain carries TRBV5-1 and TRBJ2-4; D is ambiguous. V gave up 0 bases and J gave up 1 base, with 8 bases separating them. Germline CDR1 SGHRS, CDR2 YFSETQ. CDR3 length: 15 amino acids. CDR3 region: CASSLADMAKNIQYF. The DNA of the CDR3 is TGCGCCAGCAGCTTGGCGGATATGGCCAAAAACATTCAGTACTTC.

There are a few counts of this clonotype. The gene calls are TRBV7-9 and TRBJ2-1, with no clear D. This CDR3 is built from 14 residues. Germline V lookup: CDR1 SEHNR, CDR2 FQNEAQ (reference sequence). With 4 bases removed from V and 5 bases from J, the gap between germline ends came to 12 bases. This CDR3 is CASSSTRGHNEQFF. DNA of the CDR3: TGTGCCAGCAGCTCGACCCGAGGACACAATGAGCAGTTCTTC.

This chain joins TRBV4-1 and TRBJ2-7, with 9 bases identical to TRBD2. This CDR3 has 15 amino acids. Trimming took 5 bases from V and 2 from J; bases not matched to a gene: 7. Germline assignment: CDR1 MGHRA and CDR2 YSYEKL. The CDR3 DNA follows: TGCGCCAGCAGCTACTCACTAGCGGGTACCTACGAGCAGTACTTC. Protein: CASSYSLAGTYEQYF.

This clonotype appeared a single time. A read error may produce the germline difference seen at one junction end. The chain uses TRBV18 and TRBJ1-4; 10 bases align to TRBD1. The CDR3 extends over 17 amino acids. CDR1 is KGHSH and CDR2 is LQKENI in the germline V gene. The CDR3 loop is CACSLSTGGTTNEKLFF. The DNA of the CDR3 is TGTGCCTGCTCACTCTCGACAGGGGGCACAACTAATGAAAAACTGTTTTTT.

This chain joins TRBV5-4 and TRBJ1-2; 9 bases match TRBD1. CDR1 and CDR2 from the germline V gene are SGHNT and YYREEE (reference sequence). With V trimmed by 4 bases and J by 6 bases, 4 bases remained unmatched. This CDR3 contains 13 residues. The CDR3 region is CASSRTGENGYTF. CDR3 sequence (DNA): TGTGCCAGCAGCCGGACAGGGGAGAATGGCTACACCTTC. The whole variable domain, filled in from reference TRBV5-4 and TRBJ1-2, reads ETGVTQSPTHLIKTRGQQVTLRCSSQSGHNTVSWYQQALGQGPQFIFQYYREEENGRGNFPPRFSGLQFPNYSSELNVNALELDDSALYLCASSRTGENGYTFGSGTRLTVV.

To note about this clonotype: A much larger clone lies a single base off, so this may be a read error. The chain carries TRBV6-1 and TRBJ2-5, with TRBD1 as a possible D gene (5 bases). CDR3 length: 16 residues. The germline V gene has CDR1 MNHNS and CDR2 SASEGT. CDR3 in amino acids: CATSEAPGYRGETQYF. CDR3 nucleotides: TGTGCCACCAGTGAAGCGCCAGGGTACCGTGGGGAGACCCAGTACTTC.